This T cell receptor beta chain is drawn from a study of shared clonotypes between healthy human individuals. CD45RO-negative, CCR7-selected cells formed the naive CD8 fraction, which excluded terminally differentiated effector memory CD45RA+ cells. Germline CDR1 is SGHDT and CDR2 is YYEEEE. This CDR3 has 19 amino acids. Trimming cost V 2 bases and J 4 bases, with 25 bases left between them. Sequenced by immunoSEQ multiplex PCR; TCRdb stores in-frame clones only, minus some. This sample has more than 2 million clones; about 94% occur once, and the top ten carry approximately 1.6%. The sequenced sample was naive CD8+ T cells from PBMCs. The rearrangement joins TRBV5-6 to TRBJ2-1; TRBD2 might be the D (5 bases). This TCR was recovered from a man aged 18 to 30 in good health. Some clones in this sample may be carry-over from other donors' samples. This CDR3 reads CASSLMILGGSEQYNEQFF. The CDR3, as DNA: TGTGCCAGCAGCTTAATGATACTAGGTGGGAGTGAACAATACAATGAGCAGTTCTTC.